The next 21 T cell receptor beta chains were all read from a single sample in a study of blood T cells in healthy people across ages. PCR was performed a second time for roughly 7 to 12 cycles using a sample-barcoded 5' primer and a J-beta primer mix. Each CDR3 protein gets one entry after TCRdb re-called the 5' RACE reads with MiXCR. The table records roughly 650,000 distinct CDR3 sequences, approximately 29% of them present only once. Sequenced: blood. The receptors originated from an elderly woman in good health.

J is TRBJ2-6 and V is TRBV12-3 or TRBV12-4; D might be TRBD2 (6 bases). Trimming shortened V by 2 bases and J by 2 bases, and 19 bases separated the two germline ends. The CDR3 totals 19 residues. In DNA, the CDR3 is TGTGCCAGCAGTTTATTTCCCCAGGGAGGAATGGCTGGGGCCAACGTCCTGACTTTC. It is translated as CASSLFPQGGMAGANVLTF.

This clonotype was observed many times. The chain is built from TRBV9 and TRBJ2-1; D is possibly TRBD1 or TRBD2 (6 bases each). The CDR3 is made up of 18 amino acids. In germline, CDR1 is SGDLS, CDR2 YYNGEE. V shed 4 bases and J shed 3 bases, with 23 bases lying between them. This chain's CDR3 is CASSSPLSGANLYNEQFF. CDR3 DNA sequence: TGTGCCAGCAGCTCCCCTCTGTCGGGGGCCAATCTCTACAATGAGCAGTTCTTC.

The chain combines TRBV25-1 with TRBJ1-6; D remains ambiguous. Germline V gene lookup returns CDR1 MGHDK and CDR2 SYGVNS. This CDR3 spans 14 amino acids. With 6 bases removed from V and 0 bases from J, the gap between germline ends came to 6 bases. The CDR3 coding sequence is TGTGCCAGCAGGGGAAGCTCCTATAATTCACCCCTCCACTTT. This encodes CASRGSSYNSPLHF.

Ten or more counts support this clonotype. The chain has TRBV12-3 or TRBV12-4 and TRBJ2-5, with D unclear. The length of the CDR3 is 14 residues. The ends were cut back, 2 bases at V and 7 bases at J, with 14 bases in the middle. CDR3 bases: TGTGCCAGCAGTTTATTATCCTTAGACGGGACCCAGTACTTC. Residues: CASSLLSLDGTQYF.

The chain carries TRBV4-1 and TRBJ2-3; 14 nucleotides line up with TRBD2. The CDR3 is made up of 15 amino acids. Germline CDR1 reads MGHRA; CDR2 reads YSYEKL. V was clipped by 7 bases and J by 3 bases; unmatched bases: 3. CDR3 in amino acids: CASTGLAGATDTQYF. The CDR3 bases are TGCGCCAGCACGGGACTAGCGGGAGCAACAGATACGCAGTATTTT.

In regard to this clonotype: Being one base from a much bigger clone, this may be a read error. The V and J genes are TRBV5-6 and TRBJ2-1; TRBD2 matches 7 bases. This CDR3 has 15 amino acids. Germline CDR1 SGHDT, CDR2 YYEEEE. Trimming removed 4 bases from V and 13 bases from J; junction bases left unmatched: 17. In DNA, the CDR3 is TGTGCCAGCAGCAGCGGGGTGCGCAGTCAAGAGACCCAGTTCTTC. Residues: CASSSGVRSQETQFF.

At least ten counts were recorded for this clonotype. V and J are TRBV20-1 and TRBJ1-2; D gene ambiguous. Germline V gene data show CDR1 as DFQATT and CDR2 as SNEGSKA (reference sequence). Trimming took 5 bases from V and 0 from J, leaving 16 bases between them. The CDR3 runs to 15 residues. DNA of the CDR3: TGCAGTGCTCCCTTAACCCTTAGGACTAACTATGGCTACACCTTC. This gives the protein CSAPLTLRTNYGYTF.

This clonotype was recorded many times. V usage is TRBV25-1 and J usage is TRBJ2-5; D not resolved. Germline CDR1 reads MGHDK; CDR2 reads SYGVNS. V lost 4 bases, J lost 2 bases, and 11 bases lay in between. The CDR3 sequence is 14 residues long. Written as DNA, the CDR3 is TGTGCCAGCAGTGTATCGGGCAGGCAAGAGACCCAGTACTTC. Its translation: CASSVSGRQETQYF.

Many counts were recorded for this clonotype. The CDR3 sequence is CSVDGVRETQYF. CDR3 nucleotides: TGCAGCGTTGATGGAGTTCGGGAGACCCAGTACTTC. This chain connects TRBV29-1 to TRBJ2-5, with D uncertain. This CDR3 contains 12 residues. Germline lookup yields CDR1 SQVTM and CDR2 ANQGSEA. V lost 3 bases and J lost 5, with 10 bases in between. Based on the CDR3 plus reference TRBV29-1 and TRBJ2-5, the full variable domain is SAVISQKPSRDICQRGTSLTIQCQVDSQVTMMFWYRQQPGQSLTLIATANQGSEATYESGFVIDKFPISRPNLTFSTLTVSNMSPEDSSIYLCSVDGVRETQYFGPGTRLLVL.

This sequence joins TRBV6-1 and TRBJ1-6; TRBD1 might be the D (6 bases). Trimming pared 1 base from V and 9 bases from J, leaving 13 bases between. CDR3 length equals 15 residues. CDR1 and CDR2 (germline): MNHNS, SASEGT. CDR3 sequence reads: CASSEGSRGASPLHF. The CDR3, as DNA: TGTGCCAGCAGTGAAGGGTCCAGGGGCGCTTCACCCCTCCACTTT.

This clonotype came up a few times. A read error may explain this, as a much larger clone is one base away. V and J are TRBV7-2 and TRBJ2-7, with 8 bases fitting TRBD1. V trimming: 4 bases; J trimming: 1 base; junction bases outside the gene matches: 3. Per the germline V gene, CDR1 is SGHTA and CDR2 is FQGNSA. The CDR3 length is 14 residues. CDR3 sequence: CASSCRQGSYEQYF. In DNA form, the CDR3 reads TGTGCCAGCAGCTGCCGACAGGGGTCCTACGAGCAGTACTTC.

The chain carries TRBV20-1 and TRBJ2-7, with TRBD1 as a possible D gene (6 bases). Germline CDR1 is DFQATT and CDR2 is SNEGSKA (reference sequence). The V end lost 3 bases, the J end lost 0 bases, and 12 bases lay between the germline ends. The CDR3 runs to 14 residues. As DNA, the CDR3 is TGCAGTGCTAGGACAGGATTCAACTCCTACGAGCAGTACTTC. This codes for CSARTGFNSYEQYF.

This clonotype was recorded at least ten times. CDR3 DNA: TGTGCCAGCAGTTTGGTGGGACAGGGATCCTACGAGCAGTACTTC. Protein: CASSLVGQGSYEQYF. The chain couples TRBV28 to TRBJ2-7; 9 positions agree with TRBD1. V trimming: 3 bases; J trimming: 1 base; junction bases outside the gene matches: 4. The CDR3 is made up of 15 amino acids. Germline CDR1 and CDR2: MDHEN and SYDVKM.

On this clonotype itself: This may be a read error, as it is one base from a much larger clone. The chain uses TRBV29-1 and TRBJ2-1, with D tentatively TRBD1 (5 bases). This CDR3 contains 14 residues. Trimming left V 7 bases short and J 5 bases short, with 18 bases between. Germline V gene data show CDR1 as SQVTM and CDR2 as ANQGSEA. CDR3 coding DNA: TGCAGCGGTAATTCGAGACAGCACCACAATGAGCAGTTCTTC. This sequence encodes CSGNSRQHHNEQFF.

The sample holds many counts of this clonotype. V gene TRBV7-2 combines with J gene TRBJ2-1; 8 nucleotides match TRBD2. CDR1 and CDR2 (germline): SGHTA, FQGNSA. CDR3 length: 19 residues. V was clipped by 0 bases and J by 0 bases; unmatched bases: 10. CDR3 nucleotide sequence: TGTGCCAGCAGCTTAGCGAAGGCCGGGGGGGCAAGCTCCTACAATGAGCAGTTCTTC. This sequence encodes CASSLAKAGGASSYNEQFF.

This clonotype has just a few counts. The chain combines TRBV28 with TRBJ2-4, with D maybe TRBD1 (5 bases). Trimming took 1 base from V and 7 from J, leaving 5 bases between them. Germline CDR1 MDHEN, CDR2 SYDVKM. CDR3 size: 12 residues. CDR3 region: CASSLSGNIQYF. DNA for the CDR3: TGTGCCAGCAGTTTATCAGGGAACATTCAGTACTTC.

This chain uses TRBV3-1 with TRBJ2-7; D is undetermined. From germline, CDR1 is LGHDT and CDR2 YNNKEL (reference sequence). This CDR3 comprises 16 residues. V was pared by 0 bases and J by 2 bases, with 14 bases between. CDR3 loop: CASSQDRTAIAYEQYF. Written as DNA, the CDR3 is TGTGCCAGCAGCCAAGATAGAACAGCGATAGCCTACGAGCAGTACTTC.

This clonotype showed up many times. This chain links TRBV7-7 with TRBJ2-1; no clear D gene. The CDR3 has 14 residues. Looked up from germline, CDR1 is SSHAT and CDR2 is FNYEAQ (reference sequence). V was cut by 3 bases and J by 2 bases, with 8 bases left in between. CDR3 region: CASSLDQAYNEQFF. DNA for the CDR3: TGTGCCAGCAGCTTGGACCAAGCCTACAATGAGCAGTTCTTC.

CDR3 bases: TGCGCCAGCAGCTTGGGCAGGAGTGCCACCGGGGAGCTGTTTTTT. Translated, it gives CASSLGRSATGELFF. This rearrangement joins TRBV5-1 to TRBJ2-2; D uncertain. V was clipped by 0 bases and J by 4 bases, with 10 bases between them. CDR3 length: 15 amino acids. Germline V gives CDR1 SGHRS, CDR2 YFSETQ.

This clonotype was seen repeatedly, ten times or more. This chain links TRBV13 with TRBJ2-7; a possible D gene is TRBD2 (6 bases). Germline V gene lookup returns CDR1 PRHDT and CDR2 FYEKMQ (reference sequence). There are 14 residues in the CDR3. V was cut by 2 bases and J by 5 bases, with 13 bases left in between. The CDR3 DNA sequence: TGTGCCAGCAGCTTAAACCCACGCGGGAACGAGCAGTACTTC. It codes for CASSLNPRGNEQYF.

This clonotype was detected many times. The CDR3 region is CSASPGLQTEQYF. As DNA, the CDR3 is TGCAGTGCTAGCCCGGGACTCCAAACCGAGCAGTACTTC. The genes are TRBV20-1 and TRBJ2-7; a possible D gene is TRBD2 (6 bases). Germline assignment: CDR1 DFQATT and CDR2 SNEGSKA (reference sequence). The CDR3 consists of 13 residues. Trimming removed 3 bases from V and 6 bases from J, with 15 bases in between.